Listed below are T cell receptor beta chains from one sample, sequenced in a study of T cell responses to AZD1222 COVID-19 vaccine. Using immunoSEQ multiplex PCR, the repertoire was profiled, and TCRdb retains in-frame clones only, with some absent. The top ten hold under 2% of the sample, which has around 140,000 clones, around nine tenths seen once. The sample was peripheral blood, taken 28 days after the second AZD1222 dose. The receptors here all came from an adult who received the AZD1222 COVID-19 vaccine. Both conserved end residues are part of each CDR3. The D gene is left open where the match is weak. Clone size is shown for a subset of rows, as once, few, many or a class of expanded clone.

J,D,V,length,size,DNA,CDR3
TRBJ2-6,TRBD2,TRBV5-1,19,NA,TGCGCCAGCAGCTTGGGAGCTCCGGGACTAAACTCTGGGGCCAACGTCCTGACTTTC,CASSLGAPGLNSGANVLTF
TRBJ1-2,NA,TRBV5-1,14,few,TGCGCCAGCAGCCTGACCGGACAGAACTATGGCTACACCTTC,CASSLTGQNYGYTF
TRBJ1-5,TRBD1,TRBV7-8,16,NA,TGTGCCAGCAACCCTTCCGGGACAGGGATAAATCAGCCCCAGCATTTT,CASNPSGTGINQPQHF
TRBJ1-1,NA,TRBV6-5,13,once,TGTGCCAGCAGTCCCGGCGGGTACACTGAAGCTTTCTTT,CASSPGGYTEAFF
TRBJ2-2,TRBD2,TRBV7-8,13,NA,TGTGCCAGCGGCGGGAGCGGTACCGGGGAGCTGTTTTTT,CASGGSGTGELFF
TRBJ2-4,TRBD1,TRBV12-5,15,NA,TGTGCTAGTGGTTTGGGACAGGGCACCAAAAACATTCAGTACTTC,CASGLGQGTKNIQYF
TRBJ1-1,TRBD1,TRBV5-4,13,NA,TGTGCCAGCAGCTTCCGCGGACAGGGGTCTGCTTTCTTT,CASSFRGQGSAFF
TRBJ1-2,TRBD1,TRBV5-4,14,NA,TGTGCCAGCAGCCCATACAGGGGCTCATGGGGCTACACCTTC,CASSPYRGSWGYTF
TRBJ2-1,NA,TRBV19,15,NA,TGTGCCAGTAGTCCTACAGGGTCCGGCTACAATGAGCAGTTCTTC,CASSPTGSGYNEQFF
TRBJ1-2,NA,TRBV2,13,once,TGTGCCAGCAGGGATACAGTAGGCTATGGCTACACCTTC,CASRDTVGYGYTF
TRBJ1-6,NA,TRBV6-5,16,NA,TGTGCCAGCAGTTACTCGGGGTACTCCTATAATTCACCCCTCCACTTT,CASSYSGYSYNSPLHF
TRBJ2-7,TRBD1,TRBV6-5,14,NA,TGTGCCAGCAGGCCCGGACAGGGGCATAACGAGCAGTACTTC,CASRPGQGHNEQYF
TRBJ1-1,NA,TRBV11-2,12,NA,TGTGCCAGCAGCTTACTAGAGGCTGAAGCTTTCTTT,CASSLLEAEAFF
TRBJ2-2,TRBD2,TRBV9,16,NA,TGTGCCAGCAGCTCACGACTAGCGATGAACACCGGGGAGCTGTTTTTT,CASSSRLAMNTGELFF
TRBJ1-3,TRBD1,TRBV7-9,16,NA,TGTGCCAGCAGCTTACGACAGGGACTCTCTGGAAACACCATATATTTT,CASSLRQGLSGNTIYF
TRBJ1-1,NA,TRBV28,15,NA,TGTGCCAGCAGTCGCCGCGGCCATCCGTACCCTGAAGCTTTCTTT,CASSRRGHPYPEAFF
TRBJ1-1,NA,TRBV29-1,14,NA,TGCAGCGTTGAAGGAGAAGTTTTGAACACTGAAGCTTTCTTT,CSVEGEVLNTEAFF
TRBJ2-7,NA,TRBV7-9,12,NA,TGTGCCAGCAGCCCCCCCGGACAGGAGCAGTACTTC,CASSPPGQEQYF
TRBJ1-3,NA,TRBV28,15,NA,TGTGCCAGCAGTTTAGGGTGGCTCTCTGGAAACACCATATATTTT,CASSLGWLSGNTIYF
TRBJ1-2,NA,TRBV25-1,16,once,TGTGCCAGCAGTGAACCGGGGCAGGGATCTAACTATGGCTACACCTTC,CASSEPGQGSNYGYTF
TRBJ1-6,NA,TRBV29-1,13,NA,TGCAGCACAACCAGGGTCTATAATTCACCCCTCCACTTT,CSTTRVYNSPLHF
TRBJ2-5,NA,TRBV2,12,once,TGTGCCAGCATCCAGGGCCGAGAGACCCAGTACTTC,CASIQGRETQYF
TRBJ1-2,TRBD1,TRBV2,17,NA,TGTGCCAGCAGTGCACGTGCACCTGGACAGGGGAACTATGGCTACACCTTC,CASSARAPGQGNYGYTF
TRBJ1-4,NA,TRBV27,16,NA,TGTGCCAGCAGTTTCAGACAGCGCCCAACTAATGAAAAACTGTTTTTT,CASSFRQRPTNEKLFF
TRBJ2-5,TRBD2,TRBV5-1,15,NA,TGCGCCAGCAGCTTGGGACTAGCGGGAGTAGAGACCCAGTACTTC,CASSLGLAGVETQYF
TRBJ1-5,NA,TRBV5-1,15,NA,TGCGCCAGCAGCTTGGGTGGGGGAGCGGGTCAGCCCCAGCATTTT,CASSLGGGAGQPQHF
TRBJ1-3,NA,TRBV29-1,14,NA,TGCAGCGTTGGTGTCGCACTCTCTGGAAACACCATATATTTT,CSVGVALSGNTIYF
TRBJ1-5,NA,TRBV4-3,15,NA,TGCGCCAGCAGCCAAGATGGGAGCGCCAATCAGCCCCAGCATTTT,CASSQDGSANQPQHF
TRBJ2-1,NA,TRBV7-2,17,NA,TGTGCCAGCAGCCCAACAGTACACGGGACTTCATACAATGAGCAGTTCTTC,CASSPTVHGTSYNEQFF
TRBJ1-5,NA,TRBV28,16,NA,TGTGCCAGCAGTTTAAGGTCCCTGACGCCGTCAAGGCCCCAGCATTTT,CASSLRSLTPSRPQHF
TRBJ1-6,NA,TRBV28,13,NA,TGTGCCAGCAGTGCGAGCAGGAATTCACCCCTCCACTTT,CASSASRNSPLHF
TRBJ2-2,NA,TRBV7-8,12,NA,TGTGCCAGCAGCCAGGGGTTCCGGGAGCTGTTTTTT,CASSQGFRELFF
TRBJ2-1,TRBD2,TRBV10-3,14,NA,TGTGCCATAAGACTAGCCCCCGCAGTAGATGAGCAGTTCTTC,CAIRLAPAVDEQFF
TRBJ2-3,NA,TRBV9,16,NA,TGTGCCAGCAGCATTTACGGACAGCCAAGCACAGATACGCAGTATTTT,CASSIYGQPSTDTQYF
TRBJ2-7,NA,TRBV2,15,many,TGTGCCAGCAGTGCTTCCAGCGGTAGCTCCTACGAGCAGTACTTC,CASSASSGSSYEQYF
TRBJ1-1,NA,TRBV7-9,14,NA,TGTGCCAGCAGCTTTCAGACAACGAACACTGAAGCTTTCTTT,CASSFQTTNTEAFF
TRBJ1-3,NA,TRBV4-1,18,NA,TGCGCCAGCAGCCAATTGGGTATCAGGGCCTTACCTGGAAACACCATATATTTT,CASSQLGIRALPGNTIYF
TRBJ1-2,TRBD1,TRBV7-7,16,NA,TGTGCCAGCAGCTTAGCGCGACAGGGTTGGTACTATGGCTACACCTTC,CASSLARQGWYYGYTF
TRBJ1-1,NA,TRBV6-2/TRBV6-3,15,NA,TGTGCCAGCAGCCTACTCGTAAGGTTGAACACTGAAGCTTTCTTT,CASSLLVRLNTEAFF
TRBJ2-5,NA,TRBV6-5,15,once,TGTGCCGCCAGGGTGATGGACACCCTTTGGGAGACCCAGTACTTC,CAARVMDTLWETQYF
TRBJ1-2,NA,TRBV27,14,NA,TGTGCCAGCAGTTTACTGAAAGGAAGCTATGGCTACACCTTC,CASSLLKGSYGYTF
TRBJ1-1,NA,TRBV19,14,NA,TGTGCCAGTACCCCGGGACACATGAACACTGAAGCTTTCTTT,CASTPGHMNTEAFF
TRBJ1-2,TRBD1,TRBV28,13,NA,TGTGCCAGCACATTCTCGACAGGGGGAGGCTACACCTTC,CASTFSTGGGYTF
TRBJ1-1,TRBD1,TRBV6-5,12,NA,TGTGCCAGCAGCGACAGGGATGATCCAGCTTTCTTT,CASSDRDDPAFF